This T cell receptor (beta chain) is from a study of blood T cells in healthy people across ages. Study overall: For every two T cells, template switching captured about one barcoded beta molecule.

The use of a sample-barcoded 5' primer and a J-beta primer mix characterized a second PCR of roughly 6 to 11 cycles. TCRdb re-derived calls from the 5' RACE reads in MiXCR, one entry per CDR3 protein. The table lists 600,000 or so distinct CDR3 sequences, approximately 30% of them singletons. Samples had at least 6 million PBMCs isolated from them. Germline V lookup: CDR1 LGHNA, CDR2 YSLEER. The CDR3 runs 16 residues. A note on this clonotype: A read error may account for a junction end that differs from germline.

The sequence derives from a woman older than 75 in good health. The source material was blood. The V and J genes are TRBV4-3 and TRBJ2-4; a weak D match, TRBD2 (7 bases). This CDR3 is CASGQDDGGHGNIQYF. The CDR3, as DNA: TGCGCCAGCGGCCAAGATGACGGGGGGCATGGAAACATTCAGTACTTC.